This passage covers 3 T cell receptor beta chains from one sample sequenced in a study of blood T cells in healthy people across ages. With a J-beta primer mix and a sample-barcoded 5' primer, a second PCR ran roughly 7 to 11 cycles. TCRdb analysed the 5' RACE reads with MiXCR anew, one entry per CDR3 protein. The top ten clones hold under 20% of a sample with 650,000 to 800,000 distinct CDR3 sequences, around 42% of them seen once. The sample comprised blood. The receptors originated from a man aged 55 to 70 in good health.

The chain combines TRBV28 with TRBJ2-3, with 8 bases aligning to TRBD1. The CDR3 is 16 amino acids. With 7 bases clipped from V and 1 base from J, the junction kept 10 bases outside the gene matches. Germline V lookup: CDR1 MDHEN, CDR2 SYDVKM. The CDR3 reads CASNPSRGQGTDTQYF. CDR3 DNA sequence: TGTGCCAGCAACCCCTCTAGGGGACAGGGCACAGATACGCAGTATTTT.

A word on this clonotype: A junction boundary mismatches the germline segment, possibly from a read error. J is TRBJ2-5 and V is TRBV27; 12 bases match TRBD1. CDR1 MNHEY and CDR2 SMNVEV come from the germline V gene (reference sequence). The length of the CDR3 is 16 residues. The CDR3 sequence: CASSRDRGLLGETRYF. Written as DNA, the CDR3 is TGTGCCAGCTCCCGGGACAGGGGGCTCTTGGGGGAGACCCGGTACTTC.

V gene TRBV27 combines with J gene TRBJ2-7; possibly TRBD1 for D (5 bases). Between the trimmed V and J ends, which lost 5 bases and 0 bases, there was a span of 8 bases. In germline, CDR1 is MNHEY, CDR2 SMNVEV (reference sequence). The length of the CDR3 is 13 residues. CDR3 in amino acids: CASSATASYEQYF. Here the CDR3 DNA reads TGTGCCAGCAGTGCGACAGCCTCCTACGAGCAGTACTTC.